The T cell receptor beta chain under discussion was sequenced for a study of technical replicates of blood from four donors. The V gene end was trimmed by 4 bases and the J gene end by 3 bases; junction bases not matched to a gene: 7. Germline V gene sequence: CDR1 MNHNS, CDR2 SASEGT. The CDR3 extends over 16 amino acids. The protocol was immunoSEQ multiplex PCR, while the TCRdb copy is restricted to in-frame clones and leaves out a portion. Of roughly 51,000 clones detected, about 94% appear once; the ten largest clones hold 4.2%. Sequencing was performed on PBMCs. V gene TRBV6-1 combines with J gene TRBJ2-3, with 10 nucleotides matching TRBD2. The TCR comes from a human donor in good health. Some clones in this sample may be carry-over from other donors' samples. The CDR3 is CASSGYPGLATDTQYF. For the CDR3, the DNA is TGTGCCAGCAGTGGCTACCCGGGACTAGCGACAGATACGCAGTATTTT.